This T cell receptor (beta chain) was obtained from a study of cytomegalovirus exposure and HLA in healthy donors. Study-wide points: An assumption of roughly uniform sequencing depth across donors underlay the presence/absence analyses.

To note about this clone: Its matching antigen is unknown.

The PCR ran on 60 Vbeta and 13 Jbeta primers. The assay was immunoSEQ multiplex PCR, and TCRdb's table has in-frame clones only and misses some. The top ten hold 2.1% of the sample, which has 130,000 or so clones, 80% to 85% seen once. The CDR3 consists of 15 residues. J was trimmed by 13 bases and V by 4 bases; bases with no gene match: 11. Germline assignment: CDR1 MNHEY and CDR2 SMNVEV (reference sequence). The chain has TRBV27 and TRBJ2-1, with 12 bases identical to TRBD2. What was sequenced was PBMCs. The TCR was taken from a man younger than 40 in good health and CMV-seronegative. The DNA for the CDR3 is TGTGCCAGCAGTTCGGGACTAGCGGGCGGCCGGGGTCAGTTCTTC. Protein product: CASSSGLAGGRGQFF.